The rows below give T cell receptor beta chains drawn from one sample of a study of blood T cell dynamics during melanoma immunotherapy. Profiling relied on immunoSEQ multiplex PCR, and the TCRdb table lists in-frame clones only, not all of them. The table records approximately 6,900 clones, 65% to 85% of them present only once. Material: blood, obtained from a patient treated with checkpoint blockade. The receptor source for this set is a human donor with melanoma. Each CDR3 is given with its conserved first and last residue. D genes are given only for firm matches. Rows give clone size only sometimes, using once, few, many, or a class for an expanded clone.

CDR3 DNA | CDR3 protein | D gene | V gene | CDR3 length | J gene | clone size
TGCGCCAGCAGCCTTCCAGGGAGGGCCAACGTCCTGACTTTC | CASSLPGRANVLTF | - | TRBV4-1 | 14 | TRBJ2-6 | -
TGTGCCTATACCGGGACTAGCGGCTTCTTCGGGGATACGCAGTATTTT | CAYTGTSGFFGDTQYF | TRBD2 | TRBV30 | 16 | TRBJ2-3 | -
TGCGCCAGCAGCTTGGCCCAGGGGGGTATGAACACTGAAGCTTTCTTT | CASSLAQGGMNTEAFF | TRBD1 | TRBV5-1 | 16 | TRBJ1-1 | once
TGTGCCAGCAGCCCTCATAGCACTGGAAACACCATATATTTT | CASSPHSTGNTIYF | - | TRBV9 | 14 | TRBJ1-3 | -
TGTGCCAGCAGCTTGGGGACAGGGAACACTGAAGCTTTCTTT | CASSLGTGNTEAFF | TRBD1 | TRBV5-6 | 14 | TRBJ1-1 | -
TGTGCCAGCAGGATCCAACAGGGGGGGCCCTCTGGGGCCAACGTCCTGACTTTC | CASRIQQGGPSGANVLTF | - | TRBV27 | 18 | TRBJ2-6 | -
TGTGCCAGTGGCCGACAGGGTGATGAAAAACTGTTTTTT | CASGRQGDEKLFF | TRBD1 | TRBV19 | 13 | TRBJ1-4 | -
TGCGCCAGCAGCTTCAGGGAAGCTCCCAATCAGCCCCAGCATTTT | CASSFREAPNQPQHF | - | TRBV4-1 | 15 | TRBJ1-5 | -
TGTGCCAGTAGTATTATAGCGGGAGGGCCAAATGAGCAGTTCTTC | CASSIIAGGPNEQFF | TRBD2 | TRBV19 | 15 | TRBJ2-1 | -
TGTGCCAGCAGCGCGGGGACTAGCCTCTACGAGCAGTACTTC | CASSAGTSLYEQYF | TRBD2 | TRBV7-9 | 14 | TRBJ2-7 | -